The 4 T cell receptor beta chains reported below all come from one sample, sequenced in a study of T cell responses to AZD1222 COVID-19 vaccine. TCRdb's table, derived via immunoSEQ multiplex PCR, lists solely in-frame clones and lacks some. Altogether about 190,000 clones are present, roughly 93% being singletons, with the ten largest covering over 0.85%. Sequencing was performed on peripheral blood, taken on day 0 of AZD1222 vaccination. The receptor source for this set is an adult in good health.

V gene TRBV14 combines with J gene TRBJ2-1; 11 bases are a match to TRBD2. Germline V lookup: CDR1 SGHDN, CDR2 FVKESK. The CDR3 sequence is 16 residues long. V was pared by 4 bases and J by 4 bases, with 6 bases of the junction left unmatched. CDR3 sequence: CASSLSGLAVYNEQFF. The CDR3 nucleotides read TGTGCCAGCAGCCTATCGGGACTAGCGGTATACAATGAGCAGTTCTTC.

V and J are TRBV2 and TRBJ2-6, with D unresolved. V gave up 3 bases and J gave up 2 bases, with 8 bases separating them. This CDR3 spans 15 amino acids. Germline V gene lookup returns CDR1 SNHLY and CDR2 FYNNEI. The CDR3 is CASSDPVTGANVLTF. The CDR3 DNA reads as TGTGCCAGCAGTGATCCGGTAACTGGGGCCAACGTCCTGACTTTC.

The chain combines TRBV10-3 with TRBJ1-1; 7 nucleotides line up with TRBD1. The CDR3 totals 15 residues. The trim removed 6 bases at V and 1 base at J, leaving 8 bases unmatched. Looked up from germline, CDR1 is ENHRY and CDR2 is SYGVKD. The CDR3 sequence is CAIRGGGQKNTEAFF. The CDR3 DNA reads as TGTGCCATCAGAGGGGGGGGACAGAAGAACACTGAAGCTTTCTTT.

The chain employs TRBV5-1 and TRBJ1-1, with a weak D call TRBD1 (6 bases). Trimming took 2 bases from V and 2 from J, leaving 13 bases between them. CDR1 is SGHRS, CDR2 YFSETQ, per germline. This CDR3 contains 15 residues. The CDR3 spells CASSLRTEVNTEAFF. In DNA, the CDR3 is TGCGCCAGCAGCTTAAGGACAGAAGTTAACACTGAAGCTTTCTTT. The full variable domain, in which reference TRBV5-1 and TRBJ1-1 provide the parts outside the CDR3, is KAGVTQTPRYLIKTRGQQVTLSCSPISGHRSVSWYQQTPGQGLQFLFEYFSETQRNKGNFPGRFSGRQFSNSRSEMNVSTLELGDSALYLCASSLRTEVNTEAFFGQGTRLTVV.